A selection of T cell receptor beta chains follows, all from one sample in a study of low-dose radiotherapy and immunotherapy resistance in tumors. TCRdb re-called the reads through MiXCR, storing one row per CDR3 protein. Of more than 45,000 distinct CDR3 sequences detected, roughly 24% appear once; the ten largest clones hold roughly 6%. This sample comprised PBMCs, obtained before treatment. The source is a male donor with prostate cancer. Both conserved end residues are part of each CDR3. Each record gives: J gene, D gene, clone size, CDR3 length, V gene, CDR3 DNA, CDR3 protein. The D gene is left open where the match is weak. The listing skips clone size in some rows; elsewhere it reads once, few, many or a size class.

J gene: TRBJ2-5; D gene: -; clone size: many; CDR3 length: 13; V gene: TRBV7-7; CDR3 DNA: TGTGCCAGCAGCGCGCGGGTGGTGGAGACCCAGTACTTC; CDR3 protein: CASSARVVETQYF
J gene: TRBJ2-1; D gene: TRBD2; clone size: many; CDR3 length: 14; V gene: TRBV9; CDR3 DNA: TGTGCCAGCAGCGCGACTAGCGGGGCCAATGAGCAGTTCTTC; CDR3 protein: CASSATSGANEQFF
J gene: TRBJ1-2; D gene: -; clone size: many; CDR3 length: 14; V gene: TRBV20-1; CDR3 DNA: TGCAGTGCTAGAGTATTAGGATTTAACTATGGCTACACCTTC; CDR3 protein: CSARVLGFNYGYTF
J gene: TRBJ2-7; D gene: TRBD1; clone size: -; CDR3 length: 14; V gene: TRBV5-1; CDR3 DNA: TGCGCCAGCAGCTTACCGGGACAGAATTACGAGCAGTACTTC; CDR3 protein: CASSLPGQNYEQYF
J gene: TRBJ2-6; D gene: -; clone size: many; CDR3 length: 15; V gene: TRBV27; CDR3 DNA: TGTGCCAGCAGCCCCTATGTGGGGGGGGCCAACGTCCTGACTTTC; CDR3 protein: CASSPYVGGANVLTF
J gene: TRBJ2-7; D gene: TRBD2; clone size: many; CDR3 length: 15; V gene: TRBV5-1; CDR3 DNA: TGCGCCAGCAGCCCGGGGGGGGGAACCTCCTACGAGCAGTACTTC; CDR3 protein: CASSPGGGTSYEQYF
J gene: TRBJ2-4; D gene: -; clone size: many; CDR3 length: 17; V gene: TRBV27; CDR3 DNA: TGTGCCAGCAGTACGGTTTCGACAGGAGTAGCCAAAAACATTCAGTACTTC; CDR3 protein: CASSTVSTGVAKNIQYF
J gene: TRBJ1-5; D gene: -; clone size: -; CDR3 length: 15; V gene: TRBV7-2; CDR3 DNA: TGTGCCAGCAGCCGATCCGACAGCCTTAATCAGCCCCAGCATTTT; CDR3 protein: CASSRSDSLNQPQHF
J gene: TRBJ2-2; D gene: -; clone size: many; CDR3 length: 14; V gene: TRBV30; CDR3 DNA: TGTGCCTGGAGCGGCCCAGGCGGAACCGGGGAGCTGTTTTTT; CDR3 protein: CAWSGPGGTGELFF
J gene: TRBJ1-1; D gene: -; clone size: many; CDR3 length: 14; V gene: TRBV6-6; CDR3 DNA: TGTGCCAGCAGTAGATGGGACGGCAACACTGAAGCTTTCTTT; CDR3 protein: CASSRWDGNTEAFF
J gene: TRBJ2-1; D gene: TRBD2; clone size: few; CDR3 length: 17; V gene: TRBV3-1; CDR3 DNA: TGTGCCAGCAGCCAAGATCGCGCTAGCGGGAGGGAGGGGACGCAGTTCTTC; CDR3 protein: CASSQDRASGREGTQFF
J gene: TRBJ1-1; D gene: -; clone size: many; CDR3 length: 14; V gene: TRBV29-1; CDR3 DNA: TGCAGCGTTGTGGGGCACGGCCTGAACACTGAAGCTTTCTTT; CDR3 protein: CSVVGHGLNTEAFF
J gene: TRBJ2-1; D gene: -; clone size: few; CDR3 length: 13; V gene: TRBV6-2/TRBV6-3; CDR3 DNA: TGTGCCAGCAGTTTCCTCAATAGAGGGGAGCAGTTCTTC; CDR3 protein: CASSFLNRGEQFF
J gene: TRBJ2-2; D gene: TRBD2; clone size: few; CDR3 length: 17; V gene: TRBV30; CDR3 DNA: TGTGCCTGGAGTATGCTAAGAACTAGCGGAAACACCGGGGAGCTGTTTTTT; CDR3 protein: CAWSMLRTSGNTGELFF
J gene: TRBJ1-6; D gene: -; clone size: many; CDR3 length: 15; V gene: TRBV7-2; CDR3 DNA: TGTGCCAGCAGCTTATCACAGGCGTACAATTCACCCCTCCACTTT; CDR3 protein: CASSLSQAYNSPLHF
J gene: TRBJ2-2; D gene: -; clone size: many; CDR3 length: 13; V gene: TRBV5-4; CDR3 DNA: TGTGCCAGCAGCTTGGGCGGGCGCGGGGAGCTGTTTTTT; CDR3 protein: CASSLGGRGELFF
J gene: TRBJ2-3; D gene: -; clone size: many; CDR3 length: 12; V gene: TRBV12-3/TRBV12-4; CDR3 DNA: TGTGCCAGCACCCAGTTGACAGATACGCAGTATTTT; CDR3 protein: CASTQLTDTQYF
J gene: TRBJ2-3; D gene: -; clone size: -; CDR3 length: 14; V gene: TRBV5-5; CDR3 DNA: TGTGCCAGCAGCCTGGCCGGGCAAGCAGATACGCAGTATTTT; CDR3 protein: CASSLAGQADTQYF
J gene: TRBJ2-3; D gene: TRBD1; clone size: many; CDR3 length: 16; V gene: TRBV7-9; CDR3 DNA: TGTGCCAGCAGCTTATCCGGACAGGGACGCACAGATACGCAGTATTTT; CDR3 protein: CASSLSGQGRTDTQYF
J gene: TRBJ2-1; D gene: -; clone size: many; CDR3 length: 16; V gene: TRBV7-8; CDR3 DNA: TGTGCCAGCAGCTTAGAGGGGGGCGGCCCCTACAATGAGCAGTTCTTC; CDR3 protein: CASSLEGGGPYNEQFF
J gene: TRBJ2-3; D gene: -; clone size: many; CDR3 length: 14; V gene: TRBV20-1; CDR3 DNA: TGCAGTGCCCGACTGGGATCTAGCACAGATACGCAGTATTTT; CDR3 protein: CSARLGSSTDTQYF
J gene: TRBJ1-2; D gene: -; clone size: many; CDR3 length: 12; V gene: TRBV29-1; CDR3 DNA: TGCAGCGTACAGGATTCTAACTATGGCTACACCTTC; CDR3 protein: CSVQDSNYGYTF
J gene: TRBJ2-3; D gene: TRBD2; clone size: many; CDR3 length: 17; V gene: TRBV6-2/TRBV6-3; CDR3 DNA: TGTGCCAGCGGCGGGATAGCGGGACTTCTTAGCACAGATACGCAGTATTTT; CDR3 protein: CASGGIAGLLSTDTQYF
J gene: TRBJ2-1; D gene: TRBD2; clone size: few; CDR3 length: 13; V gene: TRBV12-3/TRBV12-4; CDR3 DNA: TGTGCCAGCACCAAAAGCGGGAACAATGAGCAGTTCTTC; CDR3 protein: CASTKSGNNEQFF
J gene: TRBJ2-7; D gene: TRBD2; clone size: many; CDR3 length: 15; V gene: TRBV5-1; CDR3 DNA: TGCGCCAGCACCAGGATGCCAGCGGGAGCCTACGAGCAGTACTTC; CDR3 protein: CASTRMPAGAYEQYF
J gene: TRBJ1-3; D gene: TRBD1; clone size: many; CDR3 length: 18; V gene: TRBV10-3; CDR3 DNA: TGTGCCATCAGTGATTTCGGAGGACAGGGTTACTCTGGAAACACCATATATTTT; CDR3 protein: CAISDFGGQGYSGNTIYF
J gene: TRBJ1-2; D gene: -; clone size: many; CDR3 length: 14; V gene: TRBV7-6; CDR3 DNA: TGTGCCAGCAGCTCCTTAGAGGGGAGTGGGGGCTACACCTTC; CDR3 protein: CASSSLEGSGGYTF
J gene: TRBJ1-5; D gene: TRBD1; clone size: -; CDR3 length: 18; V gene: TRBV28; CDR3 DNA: TGTGCCAGCAATTCTCCGGGACAGATTTTTTATAGCAATCAGCCCCAGCATTTT; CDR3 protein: CASNSPGQIFYSNQPQHF
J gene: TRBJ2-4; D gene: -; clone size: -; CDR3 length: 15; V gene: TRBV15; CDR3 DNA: TGTGCCACCAGCACAGCCAGGTTAGCCAAAAACATTCAGTACTTC; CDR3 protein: CATSTARLAKNIQYF
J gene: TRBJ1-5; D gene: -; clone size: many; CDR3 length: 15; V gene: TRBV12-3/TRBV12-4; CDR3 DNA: TGTGCCAGCAGCCCCTGGGGGGGAGAAGGGCAGCCCCAGCATTTT; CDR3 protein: CASSPWGGEGQPQHF
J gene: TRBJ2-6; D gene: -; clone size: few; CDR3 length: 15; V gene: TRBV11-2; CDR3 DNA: TGTGCCAGCAGTTTAACTTTCTCTGGGGCCAACGTCCTGACTTTC; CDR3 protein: CASSLTFSGANVLTF
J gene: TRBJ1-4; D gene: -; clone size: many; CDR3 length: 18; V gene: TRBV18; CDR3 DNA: TGTGCCAGCTCATCAGTACCGCCCGGGGGGACAACTAATGAAAAACTGTTTTTT; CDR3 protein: CASSSVPPGGTTNEKLFF
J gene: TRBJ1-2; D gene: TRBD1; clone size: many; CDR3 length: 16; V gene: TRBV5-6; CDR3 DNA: TGTGCCAGCAGCCGTGACGAGGGGGCCCTTAACTATGGCTACACCTTC; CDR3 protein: CASSRDEGALNYGYTF
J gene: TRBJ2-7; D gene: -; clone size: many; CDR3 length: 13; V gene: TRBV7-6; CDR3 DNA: TGTGCCAGCAGCTTAGAATATTCTGCGGAGCAGTACTTC; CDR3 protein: CASSLEYSAEQYF
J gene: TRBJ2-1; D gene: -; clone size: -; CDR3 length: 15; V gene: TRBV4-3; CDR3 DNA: TGCGCCAGCAGCCAAGGGCATAGCTCCTACAATGAGCAGTTCTTC; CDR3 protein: CASSQGHSSYNEQFF
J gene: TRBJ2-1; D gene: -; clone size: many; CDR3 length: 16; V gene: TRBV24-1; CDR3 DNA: TGTGCCACCAGTGATGGGGACTGGCGAACCTACAATGAGCAGTTCTTC; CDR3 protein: CATSDGDWRTYNEQFF
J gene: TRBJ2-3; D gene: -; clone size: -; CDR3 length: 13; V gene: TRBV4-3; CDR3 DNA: TGCGCCAGCAGTACCGAGAAAGGGGATACGCAGTATTTT; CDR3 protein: CASSTEKGDTQYF
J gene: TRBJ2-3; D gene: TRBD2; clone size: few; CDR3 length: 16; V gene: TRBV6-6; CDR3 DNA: TGTGCCAGCAGTGGACGGGGGACTAGAACCACAGATACGCAGTATTTT; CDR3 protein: CASSGRGTRTTDTQYF
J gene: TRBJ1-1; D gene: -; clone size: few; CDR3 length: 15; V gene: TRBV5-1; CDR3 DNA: TGCGCCAGCAGCCCAGGACTTATCTCGAACACTGAAGCTTTCTTT; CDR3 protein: CASSPGLISNTEAFF
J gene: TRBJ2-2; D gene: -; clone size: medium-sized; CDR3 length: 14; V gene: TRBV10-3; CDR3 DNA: TGTGCCATCAGTGATCACTCGAACACCGGGGAGCTGTTTTTT; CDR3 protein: CAISDHSNTGELFF
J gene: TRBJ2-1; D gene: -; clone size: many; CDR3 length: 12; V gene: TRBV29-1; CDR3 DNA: TGCAGCGTCGTCACAGTGGGGAATGAGCAGTTCTTC; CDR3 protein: CSVVTVGNEQFF
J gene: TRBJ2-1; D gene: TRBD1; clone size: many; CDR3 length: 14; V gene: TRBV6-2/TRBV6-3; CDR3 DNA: TGTGCCAGCAACGACAGGGATAGGGACAATGAGCAGTTCTTC; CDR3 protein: CASNDRDRDNEQFF
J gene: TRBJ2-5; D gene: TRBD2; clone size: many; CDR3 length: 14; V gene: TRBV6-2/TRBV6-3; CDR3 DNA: TGTGCCAGCAGACCCGGGGGAGGGCAAGAGACCCAGTACTTC; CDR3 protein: CASRPGGGQETQYF
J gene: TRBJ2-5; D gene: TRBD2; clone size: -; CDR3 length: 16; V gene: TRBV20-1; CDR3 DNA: TGCAGTGCTAGAGGGGGTGGAGCGGGAGGATACAATGAGCAGTACTTC; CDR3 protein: CSARGGGAGGYNEQYF
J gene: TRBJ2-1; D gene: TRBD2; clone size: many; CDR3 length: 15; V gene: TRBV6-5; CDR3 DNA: TGTGCCAGCAGAAACACCGGGTTAGCGGGAGTCGAGCAGTTCTTC; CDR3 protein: CASRNTGLAGVEQFF
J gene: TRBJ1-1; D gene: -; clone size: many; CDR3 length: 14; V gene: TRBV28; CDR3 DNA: TGTGCCAGCAGTTTACCGGGAAGGCGCACTGAAGCTTTCTTT; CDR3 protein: CASSLPGRRTEAFF
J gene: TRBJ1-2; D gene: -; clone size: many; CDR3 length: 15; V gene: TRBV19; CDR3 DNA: TGTGCCAGTACCCCCAAGGCAGGGGTGGACTATGGCTACACCTTC; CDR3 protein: CASTPKAGVDYGYTF
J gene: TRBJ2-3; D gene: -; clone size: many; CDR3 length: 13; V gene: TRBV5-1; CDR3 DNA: TGCGCCAGCAGCCAGGCCGCGGGGGATACGCAGTATTTT; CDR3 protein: CASSQAAGDTQYF
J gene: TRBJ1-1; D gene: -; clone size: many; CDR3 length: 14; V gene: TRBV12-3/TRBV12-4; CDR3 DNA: TGTGCCAGCAGTTTAGGGCGGGGGGGCACTGAAGCTTTCTTT; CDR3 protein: CASSLGRGGTEAFF
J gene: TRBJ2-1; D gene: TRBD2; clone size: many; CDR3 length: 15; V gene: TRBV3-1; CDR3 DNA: TGTGCCAGCAGCCAAGAGATAGCGGGAGGGGATGAGCAGTTCTTC; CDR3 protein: CASSQEIAGGDEQFF
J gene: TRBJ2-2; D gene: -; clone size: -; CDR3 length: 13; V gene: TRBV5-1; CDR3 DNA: TGCGCCAGCAGCTCGGATTACACCGGGGAGCTGTTTTTT; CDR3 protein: CASSSDYTGELFF
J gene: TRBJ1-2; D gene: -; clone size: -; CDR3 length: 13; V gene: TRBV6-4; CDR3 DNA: TGTGCCGCTGGCAGACAGGTCAACTATGGCTACACCTTC; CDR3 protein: CAAGRQVNYGYTF
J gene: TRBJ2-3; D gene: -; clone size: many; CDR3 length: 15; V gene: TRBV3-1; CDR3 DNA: TGTGCCAGCAGCCAAGCGACCGCCGGGGTGGATACGCAGTATTTT; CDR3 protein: CASSQATAGVDTQYF
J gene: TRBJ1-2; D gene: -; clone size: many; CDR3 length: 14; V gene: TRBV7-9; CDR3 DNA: TGTGCCAGCAGCGTCGGGGGGGCTAACTATGGCTACACCTTC; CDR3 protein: CASSVGGANYGYTF